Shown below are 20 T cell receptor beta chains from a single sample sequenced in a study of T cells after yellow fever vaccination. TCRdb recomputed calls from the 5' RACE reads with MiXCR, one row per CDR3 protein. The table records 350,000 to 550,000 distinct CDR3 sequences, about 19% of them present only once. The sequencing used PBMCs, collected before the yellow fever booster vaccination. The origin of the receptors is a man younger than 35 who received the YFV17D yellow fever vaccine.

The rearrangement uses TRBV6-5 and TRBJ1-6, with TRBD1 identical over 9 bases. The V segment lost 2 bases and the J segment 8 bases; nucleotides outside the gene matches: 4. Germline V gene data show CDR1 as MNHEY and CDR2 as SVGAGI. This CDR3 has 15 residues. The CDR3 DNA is TGTGCCAGCAGTTACACGGGACAGGGCGATTCACCCCTCCACTTT. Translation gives CASSYTGQGDSPLHF.

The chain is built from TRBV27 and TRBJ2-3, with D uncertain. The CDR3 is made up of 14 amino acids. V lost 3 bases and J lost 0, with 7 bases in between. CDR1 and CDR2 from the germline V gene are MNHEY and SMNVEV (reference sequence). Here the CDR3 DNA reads TGTGCCAGCAGTTTCGACAAAAGCACAGATACGCAGTATTTT. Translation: CASSFDKSTDTQYF.

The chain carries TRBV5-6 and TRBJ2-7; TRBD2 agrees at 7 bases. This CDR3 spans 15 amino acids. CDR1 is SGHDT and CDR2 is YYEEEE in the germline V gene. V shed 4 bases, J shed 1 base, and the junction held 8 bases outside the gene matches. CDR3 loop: CASSRRGGGSYEQYV. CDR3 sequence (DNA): TGTGCCAGCAGCCGCCGCGGGGGTGGTTCCTACGAGCAGTACGTC.

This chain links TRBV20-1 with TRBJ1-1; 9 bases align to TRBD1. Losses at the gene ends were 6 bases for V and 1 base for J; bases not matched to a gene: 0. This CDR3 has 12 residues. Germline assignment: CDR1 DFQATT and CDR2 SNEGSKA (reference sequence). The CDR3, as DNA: TGCAGTGCGGACAGGGGGAACACTGAAGCTTTCTTT. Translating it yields CSADRGNTEAFF.

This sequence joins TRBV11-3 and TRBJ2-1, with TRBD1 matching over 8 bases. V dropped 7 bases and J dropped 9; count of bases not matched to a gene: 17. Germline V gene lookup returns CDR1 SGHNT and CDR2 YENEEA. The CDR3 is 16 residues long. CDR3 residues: CASILRGAGGSAEQFF. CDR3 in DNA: TGTGCCAGCATCCTTAGGGGGGCAGGGGGCTCGGCTGAGCAGTTCTTC.

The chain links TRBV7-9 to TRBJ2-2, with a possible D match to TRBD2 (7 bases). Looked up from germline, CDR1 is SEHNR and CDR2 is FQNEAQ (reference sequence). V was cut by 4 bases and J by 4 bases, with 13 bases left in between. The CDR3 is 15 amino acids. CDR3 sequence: CASSWGGDTTGELFF. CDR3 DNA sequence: TGTGCCAGCAGCTGGGGGGGGGACACCACCGGGGAGCTGTTTTTT.

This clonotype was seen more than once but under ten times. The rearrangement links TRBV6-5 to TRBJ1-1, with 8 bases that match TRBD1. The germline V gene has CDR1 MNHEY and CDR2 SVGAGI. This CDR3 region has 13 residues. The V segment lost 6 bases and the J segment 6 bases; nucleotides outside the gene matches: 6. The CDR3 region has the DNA TGTGCCAGCAGATCGACAGGGGCGGCTGAAGCTTTCTTT. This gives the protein CASRSTGAAEAFF.

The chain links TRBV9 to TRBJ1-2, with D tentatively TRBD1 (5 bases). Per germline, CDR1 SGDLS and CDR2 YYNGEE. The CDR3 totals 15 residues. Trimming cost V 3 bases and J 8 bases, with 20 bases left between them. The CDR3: CASSASRGGRRGYTF. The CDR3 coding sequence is TGTGCCAGCAGCGCTTCTCGCGGGGGTCGGCGGGGCTACACCTTC. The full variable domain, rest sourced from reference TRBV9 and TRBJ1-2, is DSGVTQTPKHLITATGQRVTLRCSPRSGDLSVYWYQQSLDQGLQFLIQYYNGEERAKGNILERFSAQQFPDLHSELNLSSLELGDSALYFCASSASRGGRRGYTFGSGTRLTVV.

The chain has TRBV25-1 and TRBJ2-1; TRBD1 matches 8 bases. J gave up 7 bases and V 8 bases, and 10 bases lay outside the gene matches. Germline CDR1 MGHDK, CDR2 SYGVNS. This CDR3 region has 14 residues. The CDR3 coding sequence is TGTGCCAGCGGAGACAGGGGTCTCGGGAATGAGCAGTTCTTC. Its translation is CASGDRGLGNEQFF.

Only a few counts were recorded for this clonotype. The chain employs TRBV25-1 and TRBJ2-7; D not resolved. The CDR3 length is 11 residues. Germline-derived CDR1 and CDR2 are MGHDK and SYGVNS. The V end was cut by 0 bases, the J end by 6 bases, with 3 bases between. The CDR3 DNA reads TGTGCCAGCAGTGAATATCTCGAGCAGTACTTC. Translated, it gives CASSEYLEQYF.

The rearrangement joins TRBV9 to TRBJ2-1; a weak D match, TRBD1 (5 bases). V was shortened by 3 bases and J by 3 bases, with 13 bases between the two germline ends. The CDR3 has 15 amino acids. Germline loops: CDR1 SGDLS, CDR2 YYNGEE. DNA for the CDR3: TGTGCCAGCAGCGCCACAGGTCGTAACTACAATGAGCAGTTCTTC. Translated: CASSATGRNYNEQFF.

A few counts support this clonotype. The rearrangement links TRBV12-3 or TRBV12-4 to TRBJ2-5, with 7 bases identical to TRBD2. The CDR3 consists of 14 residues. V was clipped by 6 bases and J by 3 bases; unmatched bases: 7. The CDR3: CASSVGGTKETQYF. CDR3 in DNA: TGTGCCAGCAGCGTCGGGGGGACGAAAGAGACCCAGTACTTC.

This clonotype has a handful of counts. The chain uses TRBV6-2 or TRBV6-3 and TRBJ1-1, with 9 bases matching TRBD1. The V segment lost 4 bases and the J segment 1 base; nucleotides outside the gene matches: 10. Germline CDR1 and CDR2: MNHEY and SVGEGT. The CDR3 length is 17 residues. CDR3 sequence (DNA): TGTGCCAGCAGTTCAGATAACAGGGGGCATTCGAACACTGAAGCTTTCTTT. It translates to CASSSDNRGHSNTEAFF.

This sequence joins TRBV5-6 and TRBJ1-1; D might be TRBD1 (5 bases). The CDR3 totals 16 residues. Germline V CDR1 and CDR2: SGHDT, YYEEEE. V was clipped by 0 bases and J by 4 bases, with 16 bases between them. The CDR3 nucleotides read TGTGCCAGCAGCTTGGTTCTAGTGGGGCAGGCCACTGAAGCTTTCTTT. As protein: CASSLVLVGQATEAFF.

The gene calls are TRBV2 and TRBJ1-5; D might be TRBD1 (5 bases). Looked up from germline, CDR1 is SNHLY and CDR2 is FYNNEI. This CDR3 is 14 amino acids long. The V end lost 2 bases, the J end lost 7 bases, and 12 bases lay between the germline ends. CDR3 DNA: TGTGCCAGCAGTGAACTCGGGGGAGGACAGCCCCAGCATTTT. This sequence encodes CASSELGGGQPQHF.

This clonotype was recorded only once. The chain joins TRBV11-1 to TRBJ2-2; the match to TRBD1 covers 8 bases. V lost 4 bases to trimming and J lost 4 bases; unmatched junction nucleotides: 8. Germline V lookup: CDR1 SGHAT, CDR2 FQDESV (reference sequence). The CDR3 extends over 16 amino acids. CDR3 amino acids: CASSSQQGVGTGELFF. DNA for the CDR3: TGTGCCAGCAGCTCCCAACAGGGGGTAGGCACCGGGGAGCTGTTTTTT. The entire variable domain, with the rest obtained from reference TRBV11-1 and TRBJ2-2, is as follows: EAEVAQSPRYKITEKSQAVAFWCDPISGHATLYWYRQILGQGPELLVQFQDESVVDDSQLPKDRFSAERLKGVDSTLKIQPAELGDSAMYLCASSSQQGVGTGELFFGEGSRLTVL.

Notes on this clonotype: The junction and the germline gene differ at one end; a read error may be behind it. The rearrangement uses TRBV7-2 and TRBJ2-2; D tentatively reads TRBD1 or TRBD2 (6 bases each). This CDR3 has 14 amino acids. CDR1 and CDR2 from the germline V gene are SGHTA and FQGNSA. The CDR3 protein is CACSAIGGEWELFF. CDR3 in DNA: TGTGCCTGCAGCGCAATCGGGGGCGAGTGGGAGCTGTTTTTT.

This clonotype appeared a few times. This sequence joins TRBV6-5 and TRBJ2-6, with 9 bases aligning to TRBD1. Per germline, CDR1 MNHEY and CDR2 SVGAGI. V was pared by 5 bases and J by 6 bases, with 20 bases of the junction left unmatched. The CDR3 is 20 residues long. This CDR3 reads CASSPGTPGTGRWLANVLTF. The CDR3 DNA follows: TGTGCCAGCAGTCCAGGCACTCCCGGGACAGGGAGGTGGTTGGCCAACGTCCTGACTTTC.

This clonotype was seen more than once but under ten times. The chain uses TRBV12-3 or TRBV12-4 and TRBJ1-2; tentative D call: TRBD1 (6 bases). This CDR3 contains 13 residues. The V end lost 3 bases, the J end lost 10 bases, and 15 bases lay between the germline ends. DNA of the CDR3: TGTGCCAGCAGTTTGGAAAGGGGGAGTGTCTACACCTTC. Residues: CASSLERGSVYTF.

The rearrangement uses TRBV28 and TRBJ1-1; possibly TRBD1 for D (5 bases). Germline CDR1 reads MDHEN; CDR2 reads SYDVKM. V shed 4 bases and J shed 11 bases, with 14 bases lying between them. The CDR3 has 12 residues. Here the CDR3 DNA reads TGTGCCAGCAGTTCATATCGACAGAAGGCTTTCTTT. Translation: CASSSYRQKAFF.